The clone carrying this T cell receptor (beta chain) was seen many times. Its antigen is unidentified. This sample was taken from a study of Graves' ophthalmopathy and Graves' hyperthyroidism. Across the whole study: No ophthalmopathy within 18 months of follow-up signified stable hyperthyroidism.

None of the included patients had other autoimmune diseases, uncontrolled infections, pregnancy or lactation, as these led to exclusion. Orbital computed tomography, thyroid ultrasound, TRAb, serum thyroxine and clinical symptoms formed the basis of diagnosis. The study amplified TCR beta CDR3 regions using RNA transcripts. First-round RT-PCR relied on HTBI primers, and a second-round multiplex PCR came next. TCRdb independently ran MiXCR on the multiplex PCR reads; one entry per CDR3 protein. The sample has about 1.1 million distinct CDR3 sequences, approximately 35% seen once. Overall study findings and caveats: Most thyroid-expanded clonotypes exceeding 0.001 frequency were also found in blood.

The CDR3 has 9 residues. CDR1 and CDR2 from the germline V gene are DFQATT and SNEGSKA (reference sequence). V was cut by 5 bases and J by 8 bases, with 6 bases left in between. The rearrangement links TRBV20-1 to TRBJ1-1; unclear D gene. Sequencing was done on a sample of peripheral blood or thyroid tissue (not recorded which). The sequence came from an adult man with Graves' hyperthyroidism. CDR3 amino acids: CSAQVEAFF. The CDR3 region has the DNA TGCAGTGCTCAGGTGGAAGCTTTCTTT.